Following are 21 T cell receptor beta chains from one sample sequenced in a study of blood T cell repertoires in COVID-19. The table came from immunoSEQ multiplex PCR; TCRdb's copy has only in-frame clones and leaves some out. The repertoire consists of hundreds of thousands of clones, with more than 70% occurring once and the leading ten covering around 5.4%. The sequenced material came from peripheral blood. The receptors stem from a man of 80 years or more with acute or convalescent COVID-19.

This clone was counted a single time. The rearrangement uses TRBV11-2 and TRBJ2-1, with D possibly TRBD2 on 6 matching bases. The CDR3 is made up of 11 amino acids. Germline loops: CDR1 SGHAT, CDR2 FQNNGV. The V end was cut by 6 bases, the J end by 8 bases, with 8 bases between. This chain's CDR3 is CASRRGHEQFF. The CDR3, as DNA: TGTGCCAGCAGGCGGGGTCATGAGCAGTTCTTC.

The chain is built from TRBV29-1 and TRBJ2-7; D is perhaps TRBD2 (6 bases). The V and J ends lost 2 bases and 6 bases respectively, with 8 bases between them. CDR1 and CDR2 (germline): SQVTM, ANQGSEA. There are 11 residues in the CDR3. The CDR3 sequence: CSVETRGEQYF. CDR3 DNA sequence: TGCAGCGTTGAAACGCGGGGCGAGCAGTACTTC.

The chain joins TRBV5-1 to TRBJ2-7; D not certain. V lost 4 bases and J 3 bases, leaving 17 bases between the germline ends. Germline V gives CDR1 SGHRS, CDR2 YFSETQ. The CDR3 totals 15 residues. This chain's CDR3 is CASSLDPTVVYEQYF. CDR3 nucleotides: TGCGCCAGCAGCCTTGACCCCACAGTGGTCTACGAGCAGTACTTC.

The chain recombines TRBV20-1 with TRBJ1-1, with D possibly matching TRBD1 (5 bases). CDR3 length equals 11 residues. The germline V gene has CDR1 DFQATT and CDR2 SNEGSKA (reference sequence). The V and J ends lost 5 bases and 7 bases respectively, with 11 bases between them. The CDR3: CSAAGDSEAFF. DNA of the CDR3: TGCAGTGCTGCCGGCGACAGTGAAGCTTTCTTT.

V gene TRBV19 combines with J gene TRBJ1-2; a weak D match, TRBD1 (6 bases). Between the trimmed V and J ends, which lost 7 bases and 3 bases, there was a span of 21 bases. Germline V gene lookup returns CDR1 LNHDA and CDR2 SQIVND (reference sequence). The length of the CDR3 is 16 residues. The CDR3 here is CASKGRGKGGDYGYTF. CDR3 coding DNA: TGTGCCAGTAAAGGAAGAGGAAAAGGGGGAGACTATGGCTACACCTTC.

The chain joins TRBV13 to TRBJ2-1; 11 bases fit TRBD2. Losses at the gene ends were 4 bases for V and 0 bases for J; bases not matched to a gene: 8. The CDR3 covers 18 residues. Per germline, CDR1 PRHDT and CDR2 FYEKMQ (reference sequence). The CDR3 sequence is CASSSETSGKPSYNEQFF. CDR3 coding DNA: TGTGCCAGCAGCTCGGAGACTAGCGGGAAGCCCTCCTACAATGAGCAGTTCTTC.

This chain links TRBV29-1 with TRBJ2-1; D may be TRBD2 (5 bases). There are 11 residues in the CDR3. Trimming shortened V by 3 bases and J by 6 bases, and 6 bases separated the two germline ends. Germline loops: CDR1 SQVTM, CDR2 ANQGSEA. The CDR3 bases are TGCAGCGTTGAGGCGGGCAATGAGCAGTTCTTC. This gives the protein CSVEAGNEQFF.

The chain has TRBV19 and TRBJ2-3; TRBD2 matches 9 bases. This CDR3 comprises 15 residues. Germline trimming cut 1 base from V and 2 bases from J; bases unmatched to any gene: 1. Germline CDR1 is LNHDA and CDR2 is SQIVND (reference sequence). CDR3 sequence (DNA): TGTGCCAGTAGTATAGGACTAGCGGCCACAGATACGCAGTATTTT. Its translation is CASSIGLAATDTQYF.

The chain has TRBV7-6 and TRBJ1-3; maybe TRBD1 (6 bases). The germline V gene encodes CDR1 SGHVS and CDR2 FNYEAQ. This CDR3 spans 16 amino acids. V was cut by 2 bases and J by 0 bases, with 11 bases left in between. CDR3 amino acids: CASSLNRDRSGNTIYF. The CDR3 region has the DNA TGTGCCAGCAGCTTAAACAGGGACCGCTCTGGAAACACCATATATTTT.

This clone was counted once. V and J are TRBV2 and TRBJ2-5; the match to TRBD2 covers 8 bases. The CDR3 has 15 residues. V lost 5 bases to trimming and J lost 5 bases; unmatched junction nucleotides: 10. CDR1 SNHLY and CDR2 FYNNEI come from the germline V gene. CDR3 protein: CASSPGSGGGETQYF. The CDR3 nucleotides read TGTGCCAGCAGTCCCGGTTCGGGGGGGGGCGAGACCCAGTACTTC.

The gene calls are TRBV6-5 and TRBJ2-1; 7 bases match TRBD2. Germline loops: CDR1 MNHEY, CDR2 SVGAGI. This CDR3 spans 14 amino acids. V dropped 7 bases and J dropped 9; count of bases not matched to a gene: 12. The DNA for the CDR3 is TGTGCCAGCACCTTGCTGGGAGGGCCCGCTGAGCAGTTCTTC. It yields the protein CASTLLGGPAEQFF.

V usage is TRBV30 and J usage is TRBJ1-5; 7 bases match TRBD1. Trimming took 2 bases from V and 6 from J; bases not matched to a gene: 19. The CDR3 has 18 amino acids. The germline V gene has CDR1 GTSNPN and CDR2 SVGIG (reference sequence). CDR3 DNA sequence: TGTGCCTGGAGTCACCACCATCCGCCGACAGGGCGAGCTCAGCCCCAGCATTTT. Translation gives CAWSHHHPPTGRAQPQHF.

The chain employs TRBV28 and TRBJ1-6; a weak D match, TRBD1 (6 bases). The ends were cut back, 6 bases at V and 4 bases at J, with 10 bases in the middle. CDR3 length: 14 residues. CDR1 and CDR2 from the germline V gene are MDHEN and SYDVKM. The CDR3 reads CASSRQDYNSPLHF. The CDR3 nucleotides are TGTGCCAGCAGCCGACAGGATTATAATTCACCCCTCCACTTT. The full variable domain, rest sourced from reference TRBV28 and TRBJ1-6, is DVKVTQSSRYLVKRTGEKVFLECVQDMDHENMFWYRQDPGLGLRLIYFSYDVKMKEKGDIPEGYSVSREKKERFSLILESASTNQTSMYLCASSRQDYNSPLHFGNGTRLTVT.

The sample holds one count of this clone. The chain joins TRBV27 to TRBJ2-7; 9 bases line up with TRBD1. V lost 5 bases to trimming and J lost 5 bases; unmatched junction nucleotides: 10. The germline V gene has CDR1 MNHEY and CDR2 SMNVEV (reference sequence). This CDR3 has 15 amino acids. The CDR3 region has the DNA TGTGCCAGCAGTAGGACCGGGACAGGGATGGACGAGCAGTACTTC. Amino acids: CASSRTGTGMDEQYF.

This clone was seen only once. The genes are TRBV18 and TRBJ2-7, with D perhaps TRBD2 (7 bases). Germline V gene sequence: CDR1 KGHSH, CDR2 LQKENI. The V end lost 6 bases, the J end lost 6 bases, and 21 bases lay between the germline ends. The CDR3 is 15 amino acids. The CDR3 is CASSLKGGGLSEQYF. In nucleotides, the CDR3 is TGTGCCAGCTCCCTCAAGGGGGGAGGGCTTTCCGAGCAGTACTTC.

This clone was counted only a few times. This rearrangement joins TRBV18 to TRBJ2-1; D not resolved. Germline V lookup: CDR1 KGHSH, CDR2 LQKENI. The V end lost 3 bases, the J end lost 7 bases, and 22 bases lay between the germline ends. The CDR3 is made up of 17 amino acids. The CDR3 protein is CASSPLLSSNRGNEQFF. CDR3 DNA: TGTGCCAGCTCACCGCTTCTGTCTTCTAACCGAGGTAATGAGCAGTTCTTC.

The chain employs TRBV3-1 (or the pseudogene TRBV3-2) and TRBJ2-1; no firm D call. The CDR3 totals 16 residues. Between the trimmed V and J ends, which lost 1 base and 0 bases, there was a span of 10 bases. CDR1 is LGHDT, CDR2 YNNKEL, per germline (reference sequence). The CDR3 loop reads CASSQGTYLSYNEQFF. CDR3 nucleotide sequence: TGTGCCAGCAGCCAAGGAACATACCTCTCCTACAATGAGCAGTTCTTC.

The chain joins TRBV5-4 to TRBJ1-1; weak D call: TRBD1 (6 bases). Looked up from germline, CDR1 is SGHNT and CDR2 is YYREEE (reference sequence). CDR3 length: 15 amino acids. With 0 bases removed from V and 2 bases from J, the gap between germline ends came to 11 bases. CDR3 sequence: CASSLAGGRNTEAFF. The CDR3 nucleotides are TGTGCCAGCAGCTTGGCCGGGGGGCGCAACACTGAAGCTTTCTTT.

This chain links TRBV2 with TRBJ2-6; maybe TRBD1 (7 bases). Germline loops: CDR1 SNHLY, CDR2 FYNNEI. The CDR3 sequence is 17 residues long. With 5 bases removed from V and 0 bases from J, the gap between germline ends came to 14 bases. CDR3 residues: CASSKGGQNSGANVLTF. DNA for the CDR3: TGTGCCAGCAGTAAGGGGGGACAGAACTCTGGGGCCAACGTCCTGACTTTC.

The chain recombines TRBV2 with TRBJ1-2; the D is unclear. Germline V gene data show CDR1 as SNHLY and CDR2 as FYNNEI. The CDR3 runs to 16 residues. The germline V and J ends were trimmed by 5 bases and 2 bases, with 18 bases remaining between them. Written as DNA, the CDR3 is TGTGCCAGCAGTCAGGACCCGCGGGGAACGAACTATGGCTACACCTTC. As protein: CASSQDPRGTNYGYTF.

The chain joins TRBV29-1 to TRBJ2-3; TRBD1 agrees at 7 bases. Germline CDR1 reads SQVTM; CDR2 reads ANQGSEA. The CDR3 consists of 12 residues. The junction had 5 bases not matched to a gene; V was cut back by 6 bases and J by 5 bases. The DNA of the CDR3 is TGCAGCGTGGGACAGCCGGGAGATACGCAGTATTTT. Residues: CSVGQPGDTQYF.